This TCR beta chain was captured by sequencing in a study of blood T cell repertoires in COVID-19 (TCRdb year 2020). Regarding the complete study: Samples from collaborators originated in the United States, Italy and Spain and spanned both the acute and convalescent phases of COVID-19. The repertoires were made available in a free public database intended to serve as a resource for research on the immune response to SARS-CoV-2. Nearly every sample came with metadata listing a de-identified subject ID, COVID-19 status, age in years and sex. The material from the prospective study consisted of cDNA or gDNA derived from T cells, B-cell-depleted T cells, or PBMCs. The samples were drawn from two sources: the first 160 participants of the ongoing ImmuneRACE study, and 1,000 to 1,500 subjects contributed by 6 global collaborators. The dataset comprised deeply sampled blood TCRbeta repertoires from subjects exposed to, actively infected with, or recovered from COVID-19. Where HLA class I and class II types were available, the types were taken from metadata supplied by the sample provider, not from assay-based typing.

V has 8 bases trimmed and J has 5 bases trimmed; junction bases matching no gene number 0. For CDR1 and CDR2, the germline V gene (reference sequence) lists MNHNY and SVGAGI. From the cysteine through the phenylalanine, the CDR3 covers 11 amino acids. Only the CDR3 portion is preserved as DNA: 33 bases, with reading frame beginning at the first base. TCRbeta CDR3 regions were amplified from genomic DNA by means of the immunoSEQ Assay, a bias-controlled multiplex PCR. Regarding the original processing steps: The number of nucleated cells in each sample was estimated from the amplification of reference gene primers within the assay. To quantify the absolute abundance of each unique TCRbeta CDR3 rearrangement, sequence reads were collapsed and filtered. For each sample, productive Simpson clonality was calculated as the square root of Simpson's diversity index over productive rearrangements. Entries here come from immuneACCESS through TCRdb and include only in-frame sequences with V and J called. Some clones fail to appear in such tables; in the studies checked, an unresolved V gene covers under half of the shortfall, and the cause of the remainder is unknown. V, J and clone size derive from that table, while D and trimming were established from the DNA sequence. This sample lists about 210,000 clones; about 83% were detected once. The leading ten clones occupy 2% to 3% of the sample.

As regards this clone: Its antigen remains undetermined. No much larger clone exists at a distance of one base, and base qualities are not known.

Collaborating institutions collected whole blood in K2EDTA tubes following their own protocols. For TCRbeta analysis, collaborators shipped samples as frozen whole blood, isolated PBMCs, or DNA extracted from either of those sample types. Findings and caveats that apply to the study as a whole: Clinical and demographic metadata were provided uncurated, with the amount varying by source and participant.

The TCR was taken from a woman aged 40-49 years with active or convalescent COVID-19. Sequenced: peripheral blood. The sequence is built from TRBV6-6 and TRBJ1-1; TRBD1 matches 9 bases in the middle. The CDR3 reads CASGQGTEAFF. The DNA sequence follows: TGTGCCAGCGGACAGGGGACTGAAGCTTTCTTT.